This T cell receptor beta chain is from a study of OX40 agonist ivuxolimab in advanced cancers. Study-wide findings and caveats: Averaging showed that CD8+ T cells had more expanded clones than CD4+ did. Part of the nonresponder group also had normalized T-cell clonal expansion that was low.

Patients had blood sampled at baseline and again on cycle 4 day 1 and cycle 7 day 1. Sequencing was performed with immunoSEQ multiplex PCR; in TCRdb, only in-frame clones are kept and a portion is missing. The repertoire consists of approximately 56,000 clones, with roughly nine tenths occurring once and the leading ten covering 13% to 15%. With V trimmed by 0 bases and J by 9 bases, 3 bases remained unmatched. Germline V gives CDR1 SGHDT, CDR2 YYEEEE. The CDR3 consists of 13 residues. Remarks on this clone: What it recognizes is unknown.

The clonotype originates from an adult with an advanced solid tumor such as melanoma, head and neck, liver or kidney cancer. The sample in question was CD4+ or CD8+ T cells sorted from blood, obtained in a trial of the OX40 agonist ivuxolimab. The V call is TRBV5-6, the J call TRBJ2-4; 7 bases agree with TRBD2. CDR3 sequence (DNA): TGTGCCAGCAGCTTGGTTGGGGAGGGCATTCAGTACTTC. Its protein is CASSLVGEGIQYF.